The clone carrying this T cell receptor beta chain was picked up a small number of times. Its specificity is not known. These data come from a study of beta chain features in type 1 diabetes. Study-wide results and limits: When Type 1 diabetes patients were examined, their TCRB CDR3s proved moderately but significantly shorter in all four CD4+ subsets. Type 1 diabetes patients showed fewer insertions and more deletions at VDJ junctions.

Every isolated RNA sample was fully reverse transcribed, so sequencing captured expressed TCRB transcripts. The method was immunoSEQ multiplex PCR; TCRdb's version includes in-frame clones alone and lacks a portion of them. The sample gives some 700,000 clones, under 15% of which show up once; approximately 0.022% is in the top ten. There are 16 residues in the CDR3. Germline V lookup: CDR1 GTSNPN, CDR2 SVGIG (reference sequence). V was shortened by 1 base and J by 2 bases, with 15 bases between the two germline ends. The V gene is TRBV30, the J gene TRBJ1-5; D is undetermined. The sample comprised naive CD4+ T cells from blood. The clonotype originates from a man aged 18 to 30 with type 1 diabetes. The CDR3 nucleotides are TGTGCCTGGAGTGCCGGAGCCAGTTGGGGCAATCAGCCCCAGCATTTT. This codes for CAWSAGASWGNQPQHF.